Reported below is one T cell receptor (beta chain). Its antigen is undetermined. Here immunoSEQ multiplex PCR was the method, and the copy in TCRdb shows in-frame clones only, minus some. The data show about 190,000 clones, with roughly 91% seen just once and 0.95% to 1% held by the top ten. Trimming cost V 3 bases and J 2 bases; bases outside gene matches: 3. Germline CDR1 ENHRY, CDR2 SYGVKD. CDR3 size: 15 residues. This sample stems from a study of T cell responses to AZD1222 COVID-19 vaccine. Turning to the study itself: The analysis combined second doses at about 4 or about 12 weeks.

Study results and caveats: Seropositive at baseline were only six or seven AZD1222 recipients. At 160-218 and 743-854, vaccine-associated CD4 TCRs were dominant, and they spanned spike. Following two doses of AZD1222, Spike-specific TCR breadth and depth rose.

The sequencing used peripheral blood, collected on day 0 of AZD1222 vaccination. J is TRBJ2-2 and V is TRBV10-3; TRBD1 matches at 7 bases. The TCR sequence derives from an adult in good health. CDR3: CAISDTGVNTGELFF. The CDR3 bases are TGTGCCATCAGTGATACAGGGGTCAACACCGGGGAGCTGTTTTTT.